This TCR beta chain appears in the sequencing data of a study of shared T cell receptors in the human thymus listed by TCRdb under 2021. At the level of the whole study: The study investigated the way shared, self-reactive T-cell receptor alpha chains are produced in the human thymus.

Comments on this clone: The antigen this receptor binds is unknown. Base qualities are missing; no much larger clone stands one base away.

Libraries were made using the immunoSEQ multiplex PCR assay. As stored in TCRdb, this immuneACCESS dataset retains in-frame rearrangements with V and J assigned. A fraction of the clones does not appear; measured against another copy, unresolved V genes explain less than half of the discrepancy, and the remainder lacks a known reason. The sample profile shows 55,000 to 75,000 clones; 90% to 95% of them were found once. Jointly, the top ten make up roughly 0.03% of the sample. The trim is 3 bases for V and 3 bases for J, with a gap of 19 bases between the germline ends. CDR1 SGHDT and CDR2 YYEEEE were looked up in the germline V gene. From cysteine to phenylalanine, the CDR3 is 16 amino acids long. Only the CDR3 portion is preserved as DNA: 48 bases, with reading frame beginning at the first base.

The chain links TRBV5-6 with TRBJ2-7; the D match is possibly TRBD1 or TRBD2, with 5 bases aligned in each. The sample consisted of thymocytes. This TCR was recovered from a human donor. The CDR3 region reads CASSWGFDSQDYEQYF. Read as DNA, the sequence is TGTGCCAGCAGCTGGGGGTTTGACAGCCAGGACTACGAGCAGTACTTC.